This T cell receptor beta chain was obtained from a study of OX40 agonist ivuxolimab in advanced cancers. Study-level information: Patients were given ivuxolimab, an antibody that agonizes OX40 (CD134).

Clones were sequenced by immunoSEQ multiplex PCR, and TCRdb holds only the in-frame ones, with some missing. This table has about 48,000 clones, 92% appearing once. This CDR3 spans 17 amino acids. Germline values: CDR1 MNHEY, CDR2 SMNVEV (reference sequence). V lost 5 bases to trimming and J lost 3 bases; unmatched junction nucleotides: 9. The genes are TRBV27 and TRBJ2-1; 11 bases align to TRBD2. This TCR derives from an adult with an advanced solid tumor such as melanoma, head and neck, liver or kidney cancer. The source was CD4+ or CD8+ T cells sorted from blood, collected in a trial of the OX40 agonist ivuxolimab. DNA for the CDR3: TGTGCCAGCAGTCCTCTGACTAGCGGGGAAAACTACAATGAGCAGTTCTTC. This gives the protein CASSPLTSGENYNEQFF.